Ten or more counts support the clone carrying this TCR beta chain. Its antigen is unknown. This entry is derived from a study of T cell repertoires in cytomegalovirus infection. As for the study in general: Matching HLA type and CMV infection were both indicated by public TCR beta signatures.

Via MiXCR, TCRdb re-called the reads, giving one row per CDR3 protein. Seen here are some 220,000 distinct CDR3 sequences, more than 9% observed once, and the top ten hold 1.5% to 2%. This CDR3 spans 14 amino acids. V was shortened by 5 bases and J by 5 bases, with 15 bases between the two germline ends. The germline V gene encodes CDR1 MNHEY and CDR2 SVGAGI. Study-level findings and limits: The study identified carriers of CMV plus the relevant HLA from cumulative public TCR beta family frequency. There were HLA-C-restricted CMV-specific TCR beta clonotypes dominating the ex vivo response.

The chain has TRBV6-5 and TRBJ2-5, with D unclear. The TCR comes from a human donor in good health (CMV status not recorded). Some clones in this sample may be carry-over from other donors' samples. The sequenced material came from PBMCs. CDR3 sequence reads: CASSPLYPGETQYF. CDR3 nucleotide sequence: TGTGCCAGCAGTCCCCTCTACCCTGGGGAGACCCAGTACTTC.